This entry concerns a single T cell receptor beta chain. Authors' methods: Counts of nucleated cells, estimated from reference gene primer amplification, were obtained. The protocol was immunoSEQ multiplex PCR, while the TCRdb copy is restricted to in-frame clones and leaves out a portion. V, J and clone size reflect that table, while D and trimming were determined from the DNA. The sample holds about 410,000 clones, approximately 90% seen once. The sample originates from a study of blood T cell repertoires in COVID-19. About the research overall: Sources were T cells, B-cell-depleted T cells, or PBMCs; the material itself was cDNA or gDNA.

The CDR3 spans 18 residues. Trimming at V came to 2 bases and at J to 3 bases, leaving 12 bases not matched to a gene. CDR1 LNHNV and CDR2 YYDKDF come from the germline V gene (reference sequence). Sequencing was done on a sample of peripheral blood. The chain combines TRBV15 with TRBJ2-2; 7 positions match TRBD2. This TCR came from a woman in her twenties or thirties with active or convalescent COVID-19. The CDR3 coding sequence is TGTGCCACCAGCAGATTTCCCGTAGGAGGACTAGACACCGGGGAGCTGTTTTTT. Translation gives CATSRFPVGGLDTGELFF.